These 13 T cell receptor beta chains came from one sample sequenced in a study of blood T cells in healthy people across ages. The authors ran a second PCR of about 7 to 11 cycles using a sample-barcoded 5' primer and a J-beta primer mix. One entry per CDR3 protein, called by TCRdb with MiXCR from the 5' RACE reads. Of 650,000 to 800,000 distinct CDR3 sequences in the sample, approximately 52% were seen once. The sample comprised blood. These receptors all stem from a woman aged 80 or over in good health.

This clonotype was observed at least ten times. The chain has TRBV5-1 and TRBJ2-3, with a tentative D call TRBD2 (5 bases). The CDR3 totals 14 residues. Trimming took 5 bases from V and 0 from J, leaving 10 bases between them. The germline V gene has CDR1 SGHRS and CDR2 YFSETQ. The chain's CDR3 is CASRSGTSTDTQYF. The CDR3 DNA follows: TGCGCCAGCAGAAGCGGCACTAGCACAGATACGCAGTATTTT.

This clonotype was detected only a few times. This chain links TRBV7-2 with TRBJ2-1, with D uncertain. The J call may be faulty, since TRBJ2-7 better matches the DNA end. The CDR3 contains 16 residues. Germline lookup yields CDR1 SGHTA and CDR2 FQGNSA. CDR3 coding DNA: TGTGCCAGCAGCTTAGTGGCCAGGAACTCCTACAATGAGCAGTACTTC. Protein product: CASSLVARNSYNEQYF.

The chain couples TRBV20-1 to TRBJ2-7; 8 nucleotides match TRBD2. The CDR3 extends over 16 amino acids. Looked up from germline, CDR1 is DFQATT and CDR2 is SNEGSKA (reference sequence). V lost 5 bases and J lost 3; bases outside the gene matches: 15. DNA of the CDR3: TGCAGTGCTCCCCCCCATGCTAGCGGGTTTGGCTACGAGCAGTACTTC. It yields the protein CSAPPHASGFGYEQYF.

The sample holds many counts of this clonotype. V gene TRBV30 combines with J gene TRBJ2-7; D gene unclear. The CDR3 covers 14 residues. The V end lost 0 bases, the J end lost 3 bases, and 12 bases lay between the germline ends. Germline V lookup: CDR1 GTSNPN, CDR2 SVGIG (reference sequence). The CDR3 DNA follows: TGTGCCTGGAGTGTAAAGGCCAGTATCTACGAGCAGTACTTC. Its protein product is CAWSVKASIYEQYF.

This clonotype was counted between two and nine times. This chain joins TRBV5-1 and TRBJ2-2; D may be TRBD2 (6 bases). Trimming removed 3 bases at V and 6 bases at J, with 12 bases between. Germline assignment: CDR1 SGHRS and CDR2 YFSETQ. This CDR3 is built from 14 residues. CDR3 sequence reads: CASSSQLASGELFF. The CDR3 region has the DNA TGCGCCAGCAGCTCACAACTAGCCTCCGGGGAGCTGTTTTTT.

V gene TRBV15 combines with J gene TRBJ2-2, with no clear D. Trimming removed 6 bases at V and 8 bases at J, with 10 bases between. The CDR3 is 12 amino acids. Germline-derived CDR1 and CDR2 are LNHNV and YYDKDF (reference sequence). DNA of the CDR3: TGTGCCACCAGTATGAGCTTGGGGGAGCTGTTTTTT. The encoded protein is CATSMSLGELFF.

J is TRBJ2-7 and V is TRBV3-1; D remains ambiguous. Germline CDR1 reads LGHDT; CDR2 reads YNNKEL (reference sequence). With 1 base removed from V and 7 bases from J, the gap between germline ends came to 14 bases. This CDR3 has 14 amino acids. CDR3 DNA: TGTGCCAGCAGCCAAGGATTCCCCTACAATGAGCAGTACTTC. This sequence encodes CASSQGFPYNEQYF.

In its sample, this clonotype was seen many times. The chain uses TRBV29-1 and TRBJ1-1, with 8 positions matching TRBD1. The V segment lost 4 bases and the J segment 5 bases; nucleotides outside the gene matches: 3. The germline gives CDR1 SQVTM, CDR2 ANQGSEA. This CDR3 has 12 residues. The CDR3: CSVGQGRTEAFF. The CDR3 nucleotides are TGCAGCGTTGGACAGGGGAGAACTGAAGCTTTCTTT.

Note on this clonotype: This could be a read error, since a much larger clone is one nucleotide away. CDR3 in amino acids: CASSLGADNYGYTF. In DNA form, the CDR3 reads TGTGCCAGCAGCTTAGGGGCAGATAACTATGGCTACACCTTC. The rearrangement joins TRBV7-9 to TRBJ1-2; D not resolved. The V and J ends lost 1 base and 1 base respectively, with 7 bases between them. Germline assignment: CDR1 SEHNR and CDR2 FQNEAQ (reference sequence). CDR3 length equals 14 residues.

This sequence joins TRBV20-1 and TRBJ2-5, with D perhaps TRBD2 (6 bases). V lost 0 bases and J 3 bases, leaving 11 bases between the germline ends. The CDR3 sequence is 14 residues long. Per germline, CDR1 DFQATT and CDR2 SNEGSKA (reference sequence). CDR3 DNA sequence: TGCAGTGCTAGAGATCACACGGGAGAAGAGACCCAGTACTTC. It yields the protein CSARDHTGEETQYF.

This clonotype has ten or more counts. The chain is built from TRBV4-2 and TRBJ2-1, with 11 bases matching TRBD2. The CDR3 loop spans 18 amino acids. Germline CDR1 LGHNA, CDR2 YNFKEQ. Trimming at V came to 0 bases and at J to 4 bases, leaving 8 bases not matched to a gene. CDR3 nucleotide sequence: TGTGCCAGCAGCCAAGATTGGGCTAGCGGGAGGAGGTACAATGAGCAGTTCTTC. The encoded protein is CASSQDWASGRRYNEQFF.

The chain combines TRBV20-1 with TRBJ2-3; D gene ambiguous. Germline V gives CDR1 DFQATT, CDR2 SNEGSKA (reference sequence). V dropped 6 bases and J dropped 2 bases, with 18 bases sitting between them. The CDR3 extends over 15 amino acids. Written as DNA, the CDR3 is TGCAGTGCCCAGCTCCGTAAGCGAAACACAGATACGCAGTATTTT. This codes for CSAQLRKRNTDTQYF.

This clonotype has just a few counts. J is TRBJ2-5 and V is TRBV2, with D hard to call. The CDR3 is made up of 14 amino acids. The ends were cut back, 2 bases at V and 2 bases at J, with 9 bases in the middle. Germline V lookup: CDR1 SNHLY, CDR2 FYNNEI. The CDR3 DNA reads TGTGCCAGCAGTGAAAGGCAGATTCAAGAGACCCAGTACTTC. This translates into CASSERQIQETQYF.